This T cell receptor beta chain was identified in a study of T-cell reconstitution after alpha-beta-depleted transplantation in children. About this clonotype: Its antigen is still unknown.

Points from the study as a whole: From newly produced T cells came most of the T-cell counts and diversity one year after transplant. Where some patients showed high TCRbeta diversity at day 60, it came from recipient T cells and thymic progenitors that had survived.

This CDR3 region has 12 residues. V lost 4 bases and J 3 bases, leaving 7 bases between the germline ends. Unique molecular identifiers were incorporated during preparation of the TCRbeta library. MiXCR, applied by TCRdb to the PCR reads, yields one record per CDR3 protein. The table shows nearly 350,000 distinct CDR3 sequences, with under 20% occurring only once. This sequence joins TRBV12-3 or TRBV12-4 and TRBJ2-7, with D perhaps matching TRBD2 (5 bases). Source: PBMCs, mostly from graft donor cells, taken 360 days after TCRalphabeta/CD19-depleted stem cell transplant. This receptor was taken from a male patient aged 2 to 10 who had a stem cell transplant for acute lymphoblastic leukemia, so the T cells may come from the graft donor. CDR3 sequence reads: CASSYDYYEQYF. CDR3 in DNA: TGTGCCAGCAGTTACGACTACTACGAGCAGTACTTC.